The 20 T cell receptor beta chains given below trace back to one sample, sequenced in a study of response to subunit inactivated influenza vaccine. A single record per CDR3 protein comes from TCRdb applying MiXCR to the RT-PCR reads. This table holds roughly 570,000 distinct CDR3 sequences, approximately 13% found once. The starting material was PBMCs from blood, obtained 45 days after vaccination. The receptors derive from a man over 45 who received an inactivated influenza vaccine.

The rearrangement links TRBV30 to TRBJ2-1; 11 bases align to TRBD2. The germline CDR1 and CDR2 sequences are GTSNPN and SVGIG (reference sequence). The V and J ends lost 8 bases and 3 bases, in that order; junction bases with no gene match: 3. The CDR3 runs to 13 residues. The CDR3 region is CAGTSGFYNEQFF. CDR3 coding DNA: TGTGCCGGGACTAGCGGTTTCTACAATGAGCAGTTCTTC. Using reference TRBV30 and TRBJ2-1 for the parts outside the CDR3, the full variable domain is SQTIHQWPATLVQPVGSPLSLECTVEGTSNPNLYWYRQAAGRGLQLLFYSVGIGQISSEVPQNLSASRPQDRQFILSSKKLLLSDSGFYLCAGTSGFYNEQFFGPGTRLTVL.

The sample holds many counts of this clonotype. V and J are TRBV6-2 or TRBV6-3 and TRBJ2-1; D is undetermined. V shed 5 bases and J shed 2 bases, with 10 bases lying between them. CDR3 length: 14 residues. Looked up from germline, CDR1 is MNHEY and CDR2 is SVGEGT. CDR3 in amino acids: CASSPPGAYNEQFF. In nucleotides, the CDR3 is TGTGCCAGCAGTCCGCCGGGCGCCTACAATGAGCAGTTCTTC.

This clonotype was seen a few times. J is TRBJ1-3 and V is TRBV6-6; D not certain. Germline V gene lookup returns CDR1 MNHNY and CDR2 SVGAGI (reference sequence). Trimming removed 4 bases from V and 3 bases from J, with 4 bases in between. This CDR3 is built from 12 residues. The CDR3 region is CASSSGGNTIYF. The CDR3 DNA reads as TGTGCCAGCAGTTCCGGTGGAAACACCATATATTTT.

The rearrangement uses TRBV11-2 and TRBJ2-3; no clear D. Trimming took off 1 base at V and 2 bases at J, with 7 bases between the two ends. CDR1 SGHAT and CDR2 FQNNGV come from the germline V gene. This CDR3 is built from 14 residues. The CDR3, as DNA: TGTGCCAGCAGCTTAGTCTATACCACAGATACGCAGTATTTT. Amino acid sequence: CASSLVYTTDTQYF.

This clonotype was picked up many times. The CDR3 loop is CASSPWTGASTDTQYF. Written as DNA, the CDR3 is TGTGCCAGCAGTCCCTGGACAGGGGCTAGCACAGATACGCAGTATTTT. The chain is built from TRBV28 and TRBJ2-3; TRBD1 agrees at 9 bases. V lost 5 bases, J lost 0 bases, and 6 bases stayed unmatched. The CDR3 has 16 residues. Germline CDR1 reads MDHEN; CDR2 reads SYDVKM.

This clonotype was counted between two and nine times. The chain couples TRBV24-1 to TRBJ2-3, with TRBD2 as a possible D gene (5 bases). Germline V gene sequence: CDR1 KGHDR, CDR2 SFDVKD. The CDR3 loop spans 15 amino acids. Trimming took 6 bases from V and 2 from J, leaving 14 bases between them. The CDR3 nucleotides are TGTGCCACCAGTCGTACGGGGAGCTTCACAGATACGCAGTATTTT. This encodes CATSRTGSFTDTQYF.

This chain uses TRBV13 with TRBJ2-7; D is undetermined. This CDR3 comprises 12 residues. V was pared by 4 bases and J by 2 bases, with 6 bases between. Germline CDR1 reads PRHDT; CDR2 reads FYEKMQ (reference sequence). The CDR3 is CASSSQPYEQYF. The CDR3 nucleotides are TGTGCCAGCAGCTCACAACCCTACGAGCAGTACTTC.

In this sample, this clonotype turned up a few times. The chain links TRBV5-6 to TRBJ2-3; D gene uncertain. Germline lookup yields CDR1 SGHDT and CDR2 YYEEEE. This CDR3 comprises 15 residues. The germline V and J ends were trimmed by 1 base and 0 bases, with 9 bases remaining between them. CDR3 protein: CASSLLVASTDTQYF. The DNA of the CDR3 is TGTGCCAGCAGCTTGTTGGTTGCGAGCACAGATACGCAGTATTTT.

This sequence joins TRBV5-4 and TRBJ2-2; D not resolved. V dropped 4 bases and J dropped 5 bases, with 9 bases sitting between them. Germline assignment: CDR1 SGHNT and CDR2 YYREEE (reference sequence). The CDR3 contains 13 residues. CDR3 bases: TGTGCCAGCAGCCCGCCGTGGACCGGGGAGCTGTTTTTT. Protein product: CASSPPWTGELFF.

This clonotype was seen more than once but under ten times. The V call is TRBV12-3 or TRBV12-4, the J call TRBJ2-3; TRBD2 matches 15 bases. The CDR3 is 15 amino acids. Trimming took 6 bases from V and 6 from J; bases not matched to a gene: 4. The CDR3 nucleotides are TGTGCCAGCAGAGGACTAGCGGGGGGGCCCGATACGCAGTATTTT. This encodes CASRGLAGGPDTQYF.

This chain connects TRBV20-1 to TRBJ2-5; D is perhaps TRBD1 (6 bases). The V end lost 3 bases, the J end lost 1 base, and 9 bases lay between the germline ends. This CDR3 is built from 13 residues. Germline values: CDR1 DFQATT, CDR2 SNEGSKA (reference sequence). In nucleotides, the CDR3 is TGCAGTGCTAGCGCCAGGGGCCAAGAGACCCAGTACTTC. Its translation: CSASARGQETQYF.

This clonotype was seen only a few times. The chain combines TRBV4-3 with TRBJ2-7; 12 bases agree with TRBD2. CDR1 is LGHNA and CDR2 is YSLEER in the germline V gene. The ends lost 1 base at V and 10 bases at J; junction bases unmatched: 8. CDR3 length: 15 residues. In nucleotides, the CDR3 is TGCGCCAGCAGCCAAGGGAGGACTAGCGGGACTAGACAGTACTTC. Encoded protein: CASSQGRTSGTRQYF.

This chain links TRBV20-1 with TRBJ2-5; 8 nucleotides line up with TRBD1. Unmatched junction bases numbered 3, after V lost 6 bases and J lost 3 bases. This CDR3 has 12 residues. CDR1 and CDR2 (germline): DFQATT, SNEGSKA (reference sequence). Here the CDR3 DNA reads TGCAGTGCCAGGGGGCAAAAAGAGACCCAGTACTTC. Translation gives CSARGQKETQYF.

V gene TRBV5-5 combines with J gene TRBJ2-3; 9 nucleotides agree with TRBD2. V lost 3 bases, J lost 6 bases, and 11 bases stayed unmatched. Looked up from germline, CDR1 is SGHKS and CDR2 is YYEKEE (reference sequence). This CDR3 has 16 amino acids. The CDR3 DNA reads TGTGCCAGCAGCTGGGGTGGTAGCGGGAGTGAGGATACGCAGTATTTT. Translation gives CASSWGGSGSEDTQYF.

This clonotype was picked up a small number of times. The V call is TRBV10-3, the J call TRBJ2-5, with D tentatively TRBD1 or TRBD2 (5 bases each). This CDR3 has 15 residues. V shed 8 bases and J shed 5 bases, with 21 bases lying between them. Per the germline V gene, CDR1 is ENHRY and CDR2 is SYGVKD. The CDR3 reads CAIGIQGDPGETQYF. The DNA of the CDR3 is TGTGCCATCGGGATCCAAGGGGACCCCGGGGAGACCCAGTACTTC.

This clonotype has a count of ten or more. The chain uses TRBV5-1 and TRBJ2-7; perhaps TRBD2 as D (6 bases). The ends were cut back, 6 bases at V and 2 bases at J, with 15 bases in the middle. CDR1 SGHRS and CDR2 YFSETQ come from the germline V gene. The CDR3 is 14 amino acids. CDR3 coding DNA: TGCGCCAGCATGCGCGGGGATTCAACCTACGAGCAGTACTTC. Its protein product is CASMRGDSTYEQYF.

This clonotype occurred a few times. This rearrangement joins TRBV11-2 to TRBJ2-3; possibly TRBD2 for D (6 bases). This CDR3 spans 15 amino acids. Trimming took off 2 bases at V and 4 bases at J, with 13 bases between the two ends. Germline assignment: CDR1 SGHAT and CDR2 FQNNGV. The CDR3 sequence: CASSLSLGGADTQYF. Here the CDR3 DNA reads TGTGCCAGCAGCTTAAGTTTGGGAGGAGCAGATACGCAGTATTTT.

This clonotype was picked up a small number of times. The gene calls are TRBV28 and TRBJ2-5; D possibly uses TRBD1 or TRBD2 (5 bases each). The ends were cut back, 2 bases at V and 9 bases at J, with 13 bases in the middle. CDR3 length equals 13 residues. Germline V gene sequence: CDR1 MDHEN, CDR2 SYDVKM. CDR3 sequence (DNA): TGTGCCAGCAGTTTAGCCGGGACGTCGCCCCAGTACTTC. This sequence encodes CASSLAGTSPQYF.

This clonotype was detected ten times or more. The chain carries TRBV10-3 and TRBJ2-1; D is unresolved. Trimming removed 6 bases from V and 10 bases from J, with 13 bases in between. CDR1 and CDR2 (germline): ENHRY, SYGVKD. This CDR3 has 12 amino acids. CDR3 in DNA: TGTGCCATCAGGAAGGGTCTCGAAGAGCAGTTCTTC. Translating it yields CAIRKGLEEQFF.

This clonotype has just a few counts. The genes are TRBV5-1 and TRBJ2-7; 7 bases are shared with TRBD2. The CDR3 runs to 15 residues. Germline CDR1 and CDR2: SGHRS and YFSETQ. V shed 0 bases and J 4 bases; nucleotides not matched to a gene: 7. The CDR3 reads CASSLGLAEVYEQYF. The CDR3 DNA follows: TGCGCCAGCAGCTTGGGCCTAGCGGAAGTTTACGAGCAGTACTTC.